The clone carrying this T cell receptor (beta chain) is large. Its target is unknown. These data come from a study of T cells in localized non-small cell lung cancer. General study points: Greater blood T cell density accompanied longer overall survival. There were a median 57 of the top 100 tumor clones appearing in adjacent lung.

Only in-frame clones appear in the TCRdb table, and some are missing; sequencing was by immunoSEQ multiplex PCR. The sample has more than 2,500 clones, 20% to 30% seen once; the top ten hold 9.5% to 12%. Trimming took off 1 base at V and 2 bases at J, with 12 bases between the two ends. CDR1 and CDR2 from the germline V gene are LNHDA and SQIVND (reference sequence). This CDR3 comprises 17 residues. This material consisted of lung tumor tissue, taken before any cancer treatment. This chain joins TRBV19 and TRBJ2-6; D gene ambiguous. This receptor was taken from a female donor over 55 with stage I lung adenocarcinoma. As DNA, the CDR3 is TGTGCCAGTAGTATAGTGCGGTCCACCACTGGGGCCAACGTCCTGACTTTC. Protein product: CASSIVRSTTGANVLTF.